This TCR beta chain was identified in a study of siplizumab effects on memory and regulatory T cells (dated by TCRdb to between 2019 and 2020). Turning to the overall study: The study examined how the anti-CD2 antibody siplizumab affects alloreactive T-cell subsets in allogeneic mixed lymphocyte reactions built from human PBMCs.

In the case of this clone: No cognate antigen has been identified for it. No base-level quality is on record; no much larger clone is a single base apart.

What the work shows at the level of the full study, not this receptor alone: Because sequences below about 10^-5 frequency were poorly captured, only a minor fraction of alloreactive clones could be mapped to unstimulated subsets. Unstimulated naive T cells appeared to be more diverse than memory T cells, and naive cells seemed to make a substantial contribution to the alloresponse. For roughly 75-97% of proliferating CD4+ or CD8+ clones, no naive or memory phenotype could be assigned. The suppressive function of proliferating Tregs from siplizumab cultures was not functionally confirmed. The cumulative frequency of alloreactive sequences that could be traced back to unstimulated CD4+ memory T cells was significantly reduced by siplizumab. Of the alloreactive CD4+ clones that could be mapped, the Treg-derived share averaged about 67% with siplizumab compared with around 27% in control reactions.

Unstimulated CD4+ memory cells were also sequenced in three donor pairs, together with CD4+ naive, CD8+ TEMRA, CD8+ naive and CD8+ effector memory subsets. TCRbeta CDR3 sequencing was performed on sorted unstimulated T cells and on proliferating T cells recovered from mixed lymphocyte reactions. Fresh whole blood from about 10 HLA-typed healthy donors served as the source for isolating PBMCs. The library was obtained by the immunoSEQ multiplex PCR assay. Roughly 9.8 x 10^4 TCR templates per sample were assayed on the deep sequencing platform. Genomic DNA extracted from sorted T cells was the material used for TCRbeta CDR3 sequencing. As for the original processing: The R programming language was used for clonal analysis of TCRbeta CDR3 data. Alloreactive CD4+ and CD8+ clones were defined by comparing unstimulated samples with post-reaction CFSE-low samples. Regulatory or non-regulatory origin was assigned to alloreactive CD4+ clones by matching of sequences to sorted unstimulated Treg and non-Treg repertoires. TCRdb provides this immuneACCESS table in a form limited to in-frame rearrangements. Some clones are lacking; in checked studies, under half of them reflect an unresolved V gene, and why the rest are absent is not known. V and J calls and clone size are as listed in that table; D and trimming were resolved from the DNA. This sample holds some 62,000 clones; roughly 80% were observed only once. Approximately 3.8% of the sample rests with the top ten.

The germline V gene sets CDR1 to SGHRS and CDR2 to YFSETQ. Cut back by 4 bases and 2 bases, the V and J ends lie 7 bases apart. The CDR3, cysteine through phenylalanine, is 13 amino acids long. Kept here is only the CDR3 DNA, which spans 39 bases and is read in frame from base 1. This TCR derives from a human donor in good health. The sequenced material came from memory CD4+ T cells sorted from blood. According to the study, the label for this sample's cell subset or site signals: unstimulated CD4+ memory T cells. The receptor chain draws on TRBV5-1 and TRBJ1-3; the D segment could be TRBD1, given 5 matching bases. The CDR3 here reads CASSATAGNTIYF. The sequence in DNA is TGCGCCAGCAGCGCGACAGCTGGAAACACCATATATTTT.